One and the same sample provided the 30 T cell receptor beta chains below, sequenced in a study of blood T cell repertoires in COVID-19. The assay was immunoSEQ multiplex PCR, and TCRdb's table has in-frame clones only and misses some. This table holds over 40,000 clones, 84% found once. Sequences were obtained from peripheral blood. All receptors derive from a human donor in a cohort sampled during active COVID-19.

The chain recombines TRBV6-5 with TRBJ1-6; TRBD1 is a possible D gene (5 bases). The germline CDR1 and CDR2 sequences are MNHEY and SVGAGI. Trimming pared 4 bases from V and 0 bases from J, leaving 10 bases between. The CDR3 sequence is 16 residues long. CDR3: CASSSQTASYNSPLHF. CDR3 DNA sequence: TGTGCCAGCAGTTCCCAGACAGCCTCCTATAATTCACCCCTCCACTTT.

The chain links TRBV11-2 to TRBJ2-7, with 10 bases matching TRBD2. Germline V gene data show CDR1 as SGHAT and CDR2 as FQNNGV. V was clipped by 5 bases and J by 4 bases; unmatched bases: 8. The CDR3 covers 15 residues. The CDR3 coding sequence is TGTGCCAGCAGCGACTGGGGACTAGCGTCGTACGAGCAGTACTTC. Translating gives CASSDWGLASYEQYF.

This clone was observed a handful of times. V gene TRBV6-1 combines with J gene TRBJ1-1; D not resolved. The V end was cut by 0 bases, the J end by 2 bases, with 10 bases between. The length of the CDR3 is 15 residues. Germline V gene sequence: CDR1 MNHNS, CDR2 SASEGT. CDR3 protein: CASSEARSLNTEAFF. In DNA, the CDR3 is TGTGCCAGCAGTGAAGCGCGTTCGCTTAACACTGAAGCTTTCTTT.

J is TRBJ2-1 and V is TRBV5-1; D tentatively reads TRBD1 or TRBD2 (6 bases each). Germline assignment: CDR1 SGHRS and CDR2 YFSETQ. V was shortened by 4 bases and J by 4 bases, with 18 bases between the two germline ends. This CDR3 is 16 amino acids long. The CDR3 bases are TGCGCCAGCAGCCTGGGGGCCAGCGGGCCTTACAATGAGCAGTTCTTC. Translating gives CASSLGASGPYNEQFF.

This chain uses TRBV6-5 with TRBJ1-1; 8 bases align to TRBD1. J gave up 4 bases and V 8 bases, and 6 bases lay outside the gene matches. CDR3 length: 13 amino acids. The germline V gene has CDR1 MNHEY and CDR2 SVGAGI. The CDR3 sequence is CASGQGSTTEAFF. The CDR3 bases are TGTGCCAGCGGACAGGGTAGTACCACTGAAGCTTTCTTT.

This clone appeared once. Other DNA sequences in the same sample also yield this CDR3. V is TRBV9 and J is TRBJ2-1; TRBD2 agrees at 10 bases. Germline V lookup: CDR1 SGDLS, CDR2 YYNGEE. Germline trimming cut 3 bases from V and 4 bases from J; bases unmatched to any gene: 4. This CDR3 has 15 residues. This chain's CDR3 is CASSGGTSAYNEQFF. The CDR3 DNA is TGTGCCAGCAGCGGGGGGACTAGCGCTTACAATGAGCAGTTCTTC.

The V gene is TRBV6-5, the J gene TRBJ1-3; D may be TRBD1 (6 bases). Germline values: CDR1 MNHEY, CDR2 SVGAGI. Trimming took off 6 bases at V and 2 bases at J, with 14 bases between the two ends. This CDR3 is 15 amino acids long. The CDR3 DNA is TGTGCCAGCAGGCCAAGCAGGGGCACTGGAAACACCATATATTTT. Protein sequence: CASRPSRGTGNTIYF.

This clone has only a few counts. The chain is built from TRBV24-1 and TRBJ2-7; weak D call: TRBD1 (5 bases). The CDR3 consists of 13 residues. The V end lost 0 bases, the J end lost 3 bases, and 5 bases lay between the germline ends. Germline V CDR1 and CDR2: KGHDR, SFDVKD. The CDR3 coding sequence is TGTGCCACCAGTGATTTGCAGGGCTACGAGCAGTACTTC. The encoded protein is CATSDLQGYEQYF.

The J gene is TRBJ2-1, the V gene TRBV7-6; possible D gene TRBD2, 6 bases. Trimming removed 5 bases from V and 5 bases from J, with 19 bases in between. CDR1 is SGHVS and CDR2 is FNYEAQ in the germline V gene. The CDR3 has 16 amino acids. CDR3 DNA sequence: TGTGCCAGCAGCCACACGATTACTAGCCTCAACAATGAGCAGTTCTTC. Residues: CASSHTITSLNNEQFF.

The chain is built from TRBV11-2 and TRBJ2-3; TRBD2 aligns across 10 bases. Germline CDR1 SGHAT, CDR2 FQNNGV. The CDR3 is 18 residues long. The V gene end was trimmed by 0 bases and the J gene end by 1 base; junction bases not matched to a gene: 7. Here the CDR3 reads CASSLDRSGGAGTDTQYF. The CDR3 DNA sequence: TGTGCCAGCAGCTTAGATAGGAGCGGGGGGGCGGGCACAGATACGCAGTATTTT.

The chain combines TRBV3-1 (or the pseudogene TRBV3-2) with TRBJ2-1; D is possibly TRBD2 (6 bases). There are 16 residues in the CDR3. The V gene lost 3 bases and the J gene lost 0 bases, with 12 bases spanning the gap. CDR1 is LGHDT and CDR2 is YNNKEL in the germline V gene (reference sequence). The CDR3, as DNA: TGTGCCAGCAGCCACCTGGGTAGCGGCTCCTACAATGAGCAGTTCTTC. Protein: CASSHLGSGSYNEQFF.

Points on this clone: The identical CDR3 is also encoded by other nucleotide sequences in the sample. The chain links TRBV9 to TRBJ2-7, with TRBD1 identical over 8 bases. V shed 7 bases, J shed 3 bases, and the junction held 9 bases outside the gene matches. The CDR3 runs to 14 residues. Germline CDR1 reads SGDLS; CDR2 reads YYNGEE. The CDR3 nucleotides are TGTGCCAGCTCTACTGGACAGGGACTCTACGAGCAGTACTTC. It specifies CASSTGQGLYEQYF.

The rearrangement joins TRBV6-5 to TRBJ2-1, with 11 bases that match TRBD1. This CDR3 comprises 13 residues. Germline V gives CDR1 MNHEY, CDR2 SVGAGI. The J segment lost 8 bases and the V segment lost 6 bases, leaving 3 bases of the junction unmatched. Written as DNA, the CDR3 is TGTGCCAGCAGACGGACAGGGGGCCATGAGCAGTTCTTC. It yields the protein CASRRTGGHEQFF.

This clone was seen a single time. This chain connects TRBV7-8 to TRBJ2-7; D may be TRBD2 (6 bases). Trimming pared 3 bases from V and 5 bases from J, leaving 14 bases between. The CDR3 is made up of 14 amino acids. Per germline, CDR1 SGHVS and CDR2 FQNEAQ. CDR3 loop: CASSLGTAPHEQYF. In DNA, the CDR3 is TGTGCCAGCAGCTTGGGGACTGCGCCCCACGAGCAGTACTTC.

Note on this clone: One end of the junction is discordant with germline, which a read error may explain. This sequence joins TRBV30 and TRBJ1-1, with unresolved D. CDR1 GTSNPN and CDR2 SVGIG come from the germline V gene (reference sequence). This CDR3 contains 13 residues. In DNA, the CDR3 is TGTGCTTGGAGTGGAGTAGAGAACACTGAAGCTTTCTTT. Translated: CAWSGVENTEAFF.

The V and J genes are TRBV28 and TRBJ2-3; 12 nucleotides align to TRBD2. CDR3 length equals 16 residues. Germline-derived CDR1 and CDR2 are MDHEN and SYDVKM. Trimming took 4 bases from V and 1 from J; bases not matched to a gene: 3. The CDR3 sequence is CASSSRLAGGTDTQYF. As DNA, the CDR3 is TGTGCCAGCAGTTCGCGACTAGCGGGAGGCACAGATACGCAGTATTTT.

A few counts support this clone. The V call is TRBV6-4, the J call TRBJ1-5, with D unclear. Trimming shortened V by 4 bases and J by 7 bases, and 11 bases separated the two germline ends. CDR3 length: 13 residues. CDR1 MRHNA and CDR2 SNTAGT come from the germline V gene. CDR3 nucleotide sequence: TGTGCCAGCAGTGTTTATGCGGGACAGCCCCAGCATTTT. Translating it yields CASSVYAGQPQHF.

The count of this clone is one. The chain has TRBV21-1 and TRBJ1-2. TRBV21-1 is reported as a pseudogene. The CDR3 covers 13 residues. The CDR3 coding sequence is TGTGCCAGCAGCAAAGGGGGAGGCTATGGCTACACCTTC. Protein sequence: CASSKGGGYGYTF.

This clone was found a few times. The rearrangement links TRBV6-5 to TRBJ2-7, with TRBD2 matching 12 bases. The CDR3 totals 14 residues. CDR1 is MNHEY, CDR2 SVGAGI, per germline. The ends lost 2 bases at V and 10 bases at J; junction bases unmatched: 6. CDR3 in amino acids: CASSYLLAGGRQYF. The CDR3 DNA reads as TGTGCCAGCAGTTACCTTCTAGCGGGAGGGAGACAGTACTTC.

The V call is TRBV9, the J call TRBJ2-6; 7 nucleotides line up with TRBD2. This CDR3 spans 18 amino acids. Germline V lookup: CDR1 SGDLS, CDR2 YYNGEE. V gave up 0 bases and J gave up 0 bases; unmatched junction bases: 6. The CDR3 nucleotides read TGTGCCAGCAGCGTAGGTCTAGCGGAGAGCTCTGGGGCCAACGTCCTGACTTTC. This sequence encodes CASSVGLAESSGANVLTF. Looking up the rest from reference TRBV9 and TRBJ2-6 gives the full variable domain: DSGVTQTPKHLITATGQRVTLRCSPRSGDLSVYWYQQSLDQGLQFLIQYYNGEERAKGNILERFSAQQFPDLHSELNLSSLELGDSALYFCASSVGLAESSGANVLTFGAGSRLTVL.

This rearrangement joins TRBV19 to TRBJ2-4; 9 bases align to TRBD2. Germline values: CDR1 LNHDA, CDR2 SQIVND (reference sequence). V lost 3 bases, J lost 0 bases, and 9 bases stayed unmatched. This CDR3 is 18 amino acids long. The CDR3: CASSMESSGDLAKNIQYF. In DNA form, the CDR3 reads TGTGCCAGTAGTATGGAGTCTAGCGGGGACCTAGCCAAAAACATTCAGTACTTC.

The chain joins TRBV27 to TRBJ2-1, with D tentatively TRBD2 (6 bases). V gave up 4 bases and J gave up 2 bases, with 12 bases separating them. The germline V gene encodes CDR1 MNHEY and CDR2 SMNVEV (reference sequence). The CDR3 spans 15 residues. The CDR3 sequence: CASSSSGRPYNEQFF. CDR3 DNA: TGTGCCAGCAGTTCCTCGGGGAGGCCCTACAATGAGCAGTTCTTC.

The genes are TRBV6-2 or TRBV6-3 and TRBJ2-1; D remains unclear. The ends were cut back, 2 bases at V and 3 bases at J, with 11 bases in the middle. The CDR3 is made up of 15 amino acids. Germline values: CDR1 MNHEY, CDR2 SVGEGT. CDR3 nucleotide sequence: TGTGCCAGCAGTTACCTCGGGTCCCGCTACAATGAGCAGTTCTTC. This encodes CASSYLGSRYNEQFF.

The chain has TRBV11-2 and TRBJ1-1; D possibly corresponds to TRBD1 (5 bases). The CDR3 has 19 residues. Germline V gene sequence: CDR1 SGHAT, CDR2 FQNNGV. V lost 1 base and J 2 bases, leaving 23 bases between the germline ends. CDR3 amino acids: CASSLVGASAGQRNTEAFF. The CDR3 DNA sequence: TGTGCCAGCAGCTTAGTAGGGGCCTCGGCCGGGCAAAGAAACACTGAAGCTTTCTTT.

This clone was picked up one time. This sequence joins TRBV14 and TRBJ2-7, with a possible D match to TRBD1 (7 bases). The CDR3 sequence is 15 residues long. V lost 3 bases, J lost 2 bases, and 14 bases lay in between. The germline V gene has CDR1 SGHDN and CDR2 FVKESK. The CDR3 DNA follows: TGTGCCAGCAGCCATCGGGGGCAGGGGGCCTACGAGCAGTACTTC. The encoded protein is CASSHRGQGAYEQYF.

The chain is built from TRBV11-3 and TRBJ2-7; D ambiguous. The germline gives CDR1 SGHNT, CDR2 YENEEA. This CDR3 contains 14 residues. V shed 1 base and J shed 2 bases, with 9 bases lying between them. The CDR3 DNA follows: TGTGCCAGCAGCTTAGCCCCTGGGCCCTACGAGCAGTACTTC. It is translated as CASSLAPGPYEQYF.

This clone was recorded only once. Written as DNA, the CDR3 is TGCAGCGTTGTTTACAGGGATGGCTACACCTTC. Amino acids: CSVVYRDGYTF. V and J are TRBV29-1 and TRBJ1-2; tentatively, D is TRBD1 (6 bases). Germline loops: CDR1 SQVTM, CDR2 ANQGSEA. With 4 bases removed from V and 6 bases from J, the gap between germline ends came to 9 bases. The CDR3 covers 11 residues. Together with reference TRBV29-1 and TRBJ1-2, the CDR3 gives the full variable domain: SAVISQKPSRDICQRGTSLTIQCQVDSQVTMMFWYRQQPGQSLTLIATANQGSEATYESGFVIDKFPISRPNLTFSTLTVSNMSPEDSSIYLCSVVYRDGYTFGSGTRLTVV.

V is TRBV10-1 and J is TRBJ1-1, with D possibly being TRBD1 (5 bases). V was cut by 6 bases and J by 2 bases, with 13 bases left in between. Per the germline V gene, CDR1 is WNHNN and CDR2 is SYGVQD (reference sequence). The CDR3 is 14 amino acids. The CDR3 bases are TGCGCCAGCAGCCCAGGACGGACAAACACTGAAGCTTTCTTT. This sequence encodes CASSPGRTNTEAFF.

V gene TRBV7-9 combines with J gene TRBJ2-5, with a weak D call TRBD1 (6 bases). V lost 4 bases and J lost 5, with 11 bases in between. The CDR3 spans 13 residues. CDR1 is SEHNR and CDR2 is FQNEAQ in the germline V gene (reference sequence). CDR3 protein: CASSSQGSETQYF. CDR3 coding DNA: TGTGCCAGCAGCTCACAGGGATCGGAGACCCAGTACTTC. Looking up the rest from reference TRBV7-9 and TRBJ2-5 gives the full variable domain: DTGVSQNPRHKITKRGQNVTFRCDPISEHNRLYWYRQTLGQGPEFLTYFQNEAQLEKSRLLSDRFSAERPKGSFSTLEIQRTEQGDSAMYLCASSSQGSETQYFGPGTRLLVL.

The chain joins TRBV9 to TRBJ2-3; 11 positions match TRBD2. CDR1 is SGDLS, CDR2 YYNGEE, per germline. The CDR3 covers 17 residues. V dropped 0 bases and J dropped 6; count of bases not matched to a gene: 9. CDR3 DNA: TGTGCCAGCAGCGTAGAGGATAGCGGGAGGGCCTGGGATACGCAGTATTTT. Translating gives CASSVEDSGRAWDTQYF.